The text below deals with one T cell receptor (beta chain). This specimen comes from a study of blood T cell repertoires in COVID-19. The CDR3 consists of 16 residues. With 2 bases removed from V and 7 bases from J, the gap between germline ends came to 17 bases. Germline V lookup: CDR1 KGHDR, CDR2 SFDVKD. Under the authors' procedure: It was from reference gene primer amplification that nucleated cell counts were estimated. Measured with immunoSEQ multiplex PCR; TCRdb has only the in-frame clones, and not every one. V and J calls and clone size are those listed in that table; D and trimming were worked out from the DNA. This sample has roughly 140,000 clones, with almost 90% found just once.

The rearrangement uses TRBV24-1 and TRBJ2-1; a possible D gene is TRBD1 (6 bases). Sequencing was performed on peripheral blood. The receptor's source is a man aged 50 to 59 with active or convalescent COVID-19. The chain's CDR3 is CATSDSWGQDRNEQFF. The CDR3 DNA is TGTGCCACCAGTGATTCTTGGGGGCAGGATCGAAATGAGCAGTTCTTC.